The 15 T cell receptor beta chains below come from one sample, sequenced in a study of blood T cell repertoires in COVID-19 (dated by TCRdb to about 2020). Receptors were amplified or captured by the immunoSEQ multiplex PCR assay. Entries here come from immuneACCESS through TCRdb and include only in-frame sequences with V and J called. Some clones fail to appear in such tables; in the studies checked, an unresolved V gene covers under half of the shortfall, and the cause of the remainder is unknown. Recorded for this sample are about 180,000 clones; about 83% of them occurred a single time. The ten biggest clones cover over 7% of the sample. The material sequenced was PBMCs or T cells enriched from blood (not recorded which). The source is a woman aged 25 to 39 who had recovered from COVID-19.

The chain combines TRBV11-2 with TRBJ2-5, with TRBD1 matching 8 bases. The CDR3 length is 12 residues. Per germline, CDR1 SGHAT and CDR2 FQNNGV. V trimming: 3 bases; J trimming: 7 bases; junction bases outside the gene matches: 1. The CDR3: CASSFDRGTQYF. The CDR3 DNA reads as TGTGCCAGCAGCTTCGACAGGGGGACCCAGTACTTC.

The rearrangement uses TRBV19 and TRBJ2-5, with D possibly matching TRBD1 (6 bases). Germline CDR1 reads LNHDA; CDR2 reads SQIVND (reference sequence). The CDR3 contains 14 residues. Trimming shortened V by 4 bases and J by 2 bases, and 11 bases separated the two germline ends. In DNA, the CDR3 is TGTGCCAGTAGTAAGACGACAGGTCAAGAGACCCAGTACTTC. Protein sequence: CASSKTTGQETQYF.

V and J are TRBV3-1 (or the pseudogene TRBV3-2) and TRBJ1-2; 10 nucleotides agree with TRBD1. CDR3 length: 15 amino acids. Trimming cost V 5 bases and J 5 bases; bases outside gene matches: 8. The germline CDR1 and CDR2 sequences are LGHDT and YNNKEL (reference sequence). DNA for the CDR3: TGTGCCAGCAGCTACCGGGACAGGGGATCTTATGGCTACACCTTC. This translates into CASSYRDRGSYGYTF.

The rearrangement links TRBV29-1 to TRBJ1-1, with 7 bases identical to TRBD1. The CDR3 covers 11 residues. Germline V CDR1 and CDR2: SQVTM, ANQGSEA. V trimming: 6 bases; J trimming: 3 bases; junction bases outside the gene matches: 1. The CDR3 DNA is TGCAGCGTCCAGGGGGACACTGAAGCTTTCTTT. This encodes CSVQGDTEAFF.

The V and J genes are TRBV6-4 and TRBJ2-1, with 13 bases identical to TRBD2. CDR1 is MRHNA and CDR2 is SNTAGT in the germline V gene. The CDR3 contains 15 residues. The ends lost 7 bases at V and 8 bases at J; junction bases unmatched: 8. The CDR3 region has the DNA TGTGCCAGCAAACGACTAGCGGGAGGAAGCGATGAGCAGTTCTTC. It encodes CASKRLAGGSDEQFF.

The chain joins TRBV30 to TRBJ1-3, with TRBD1 matching over 12 bases. With 1 base clipped from V and 3 bases from J, the junction kept 13 bases outside the gene matches. This CDR3 comprises 19 residues. CDR1 is GTSNPN, CDR2 SVGIG, per germline (reference sequence). The CDR3 loop is CAWSAYRDRGLLGGNTIYF. CDR3 nucleotides: TGTGCCTGGAGTGCCTACCGGGACAGGGGGCTCTTGGGTGGAAACACCATATATTTT.

V gene TRBV5-6 combines with J gene TRBJ1-1; unclear D gene. This CDR3 is built from 10 residues. Per the germline V gene, CDR1 is SGHDT and CDR2 is YYEEEE. The V gene lost 6 bases and the J gene lost 6 bases, with 6 bases spanning the gap. The CDR3 loop is CASTRSEAFF. The CDR3 DNA reads as TGTGCCAGCACCCGGTCTGAAGCTTTCTTT. The variable domain in full, completed from reference TRBV5-6 and TRBJ1-1, reads DAGVTQSPTHLIKTRGQQVTLRCSPKSGHDTVSWYQQALGQGPQFIFQYYEEEERQRGNFPDRFSGHQFPNYSSELNVNALLLGDSALYLCASTRSEAFFGQGTRLTVV.

V usage is TRBV28 and J usage is TRBJ2-1; D perhaps matches TRBD2 (6 bases). Trimming took 5 bases from V and 7 from J, leaving 18 bases between them. The CDR3 is 15 amino acids. CDR1 is MDHEN, CDR2 SYDVKM, per germline. CDR3 sequence (DNA): TGTGCCAGCAGTACCTCGACTAGAGCAGCTAATGAGCAGTTCTTC. It yields the protein CASSTSTRAANEQFF.

This clone was picked up one time. The chain combines TRBV7-2 with TRBJ2-1; 12 bases line up with TRBD2. Germline V CDR1 and CDR2: SGHTA, FQGNSA. This CDR3 has 15 amino acids. The V and J ends lost 7 bases and 8 bases, in that order; junction bases with no gene match: 9. In DNA, the CDR3 is TGTGCCAGCACCCAATGGACTAGCGGGATTGATGAGCAGTTCTTC. Translation: CASTQWTSGIDEQFF.

V is TRBV9 and J is TRBJ2-7; 7 bases are a match to TRBD2. The CDR3 runs to 15 residues. Germline V gene data show CDR1 as SGDLS and CDR2 as YYNGEE. V lost 4 bases to trimming and J lost 3 bases; unmatched junction nucleotides: 10. This CDR3 reads CASSPAGGMNYEQYF. Written as DNA, the CDR3 is TGTGCCAGCAGCCCGGCCGGGGGGATGAACTACGAGCAGTACTTC.

Regarding this clone: The same CDR3 is also encoded by other DNA sequences in this sample. The chain carries TRBV4-1 and TRBJ2-7; no firm D call. Per the germline V gene, CDR1 is MGHRA and CDR2 is YSYEKL. V gave up 1 base and J gave up 2 bases, with 6 bases separating them. The CDR3 contains 13 residues. This CDR3 reads CASSQGEAYEQYF. DNA of the CDR3: TGCGCCAGCAGCCAAGGAGAAGCCTACGAGCAGTACTTC.

The gene calls are TRBV5-1 and TRBJ2-1; D is uncertain. CDR3 length: 13 amino acids. Germline V gene lookup returns CDR1 SGHRS and CDR2 YFSETQ. Trimming removed 9 bases at V and 5 bases at J, with 15 bases between. The DNA for the CDR3 is TGCGCCACCGGAGTAGGCTTCGACAATGAGCAGTTCTTC. Translated: CATGVGFDNEQFF.

The chain has TRBV5-6 and TRBJ1-5; 9 nucleotides align to TRBD1. This CDR3 is 14 amino acids long. Germline-derived CDR1 and CDR2 are SGHDT and YYEEEE. V was clipped by 6 bases and J by 2 bases; unmatched bases: 3. The CDR3 spells CASTRQGGNQPQHF. CDR3 nucleotides: TGTGCCAGCACCCGACAGGGGGGCAATCAGCCCCAGCATTTT.

The chain links TRBV11-2 to TRBJ2-7, with a possible D match to TRBD2 (6 bases). The V gene lost 4 bases and the J gene lost 6 bases, with 16 bases spanning the gap. This CDR3 has 14 residues. Per the germline V gene, CDR1 is SGHAT and CDR2 is FQNNGV. The CDR3 region is CASSSPGLLGEQYF. The CDR3 nucleotides are TGTGCCAGCAGCTCACCGGGACTGCTGGGCGAGCAGTACTTC.

Written as DNA, the CDR3 is TGTGCCAGCAGCTTAGACGGACAGGGCCTGACGTATGGCTACACCTTC. Translation: CASSLDGQGLTYGYTF. The V gene is TRBV7-8, the J gene TRBJ1-2; 8 nucleotides agree with TRBD1. Germline loops: CDR1 SGHVS, CDR2 FQNEAQ. The CDR3 contains 16 residues. V shed 1 base, J shed 5 bases, and the junction held 9 bases outside the gene matches. The entire variable domain, with the rest obtained from reference TRBV7-8 and TRBJ1-2, is as follows: GAGVSQSPRYKVAKRGQDVALRCDPISGHVSLFWYQQALGQGPEFLTYFQNEAQLDKSGLPSDRFFAERPEGSVSTLKIQRTQQEDSAVYLCASSLDGQGLTYGYTFGSGTRLTVV.